The 19 T cell receptor beta chains listed next were all sequenced from one sample in a study of beta chain features in type 1 diabetes. The study's findings and limits: Among patients with Type 1 diabetes, TCRB CDR3s were moderately but significantly shorter in every one of the four CD4+ subsets.

For these TCRs, the target antigens are not known. The sequenced template was cDNA made from the entire isolated RNA. The protocol was immunoSEQ multiplex PCR, while the TCRdb copy is restricted to in-frame clones and leaves out a portion. Among roughly 300,000 clones listed, roughly 8.8% were seen once. Sequencing was done on a sample of central memory CD4+ T cells from blood. The source of these receptors is a man in his thirties or forties with type 1 diabetes.

CDR3: CASTPGRETNYGYTF. The CDR3 nucleotides are TGTGCCAGCACCCCGGGCAGGGAAACGAACTATGGCTACACCTTC. J is TRBJ1-2 and V is TRBV7-2; D is possibly TRBD1 (5 bases). The V end was cut by 7 bases, the J end by 2 bases, with 17 bases between. This CDR3 has 15 residues. Germline CDR1 SGHTA, CDR2 FQGNSA. Combining the CDR3 with reference TRBV7-2 and TRBJ1-2 gives the whole variable domain GAGVSQSPSNKVTEKGKDVELRCDPISGHTALYWYRQSLGQGLEFLIYFQGNSAPDKSGLPSDRFSAERTGGSVSTLTIQRTQQEDSAVYLCASTPGRETNYGYTFGSGTRLTVV.

This clone was counted between two and nine times. The chain links TRBV7-6 to TRBJ2-1; D call uncertain. V gave up 7 bases and J gave up 5 bases, with 9 bases separating them. Germline V gene data show CDR1 as SGHVS and CDR2 as FNYEAQ. The CDR3 runs 12 residues. DNA of the CDR3: TGTGCCAGCATCCCAGGAGACAATGAGCAGTTCTTC. This sequence encodes CASIPGDNEQFF.

Concerning this clone itself: At one boundary the junction diverges from the germline segment, which might be a read error. The CDR3: CASSPGQNTNYGCTF. CDR3 bases: TGTGCCAGCAGCCCGGGACAGAATACTAACTATGGCTGCACCTTC. The chain carries TRBV11-2 and TRBJ1-2, with 7 bases that match TRBD1. There are 15 residues in the CDR3. Germline V CDR1 and CDR2: SGHAT, FQNNGV.

The sample holds a few counts of this clone. The chain uses TRBV9 and TRBJ2-1, with 7 bases identical to TRBD1. With V trimmed by 4 bases and J by 8 bases, 9 bases remained unmatched. The length of the CDR3 is 14 residues. The germline CDR1 and CDR2 sequences are SGDLS and YYNGEE. CDR3 DNA sequence: TGTGCCAGCAGCCCCCGATACAGGGGCGATGAGCAGTTCTTC. Its translation: CASSPRYRGDEQFF.

This chain uses TRBV28 with TRBJ1-2, with a possible D match to TRBD1 (5 bases). V was clipped by 2 bases and J by 8 bases, with 12 bases between them. Germline assignment: CDR1 MDHEN and CDR2 SYDVKM. The CDR3 consists of 13 residues. The CDR3 here is CASSLQGYSGYTF. For the CDR3, the DNA is TGTGCCAGCAGTTTACAGGGTTATAGCGGCTACACCTTC.

This chain uses TRBV4-3 with TRBJ2-3; 8 bases are a match to TRBD2. The V and J ends lost 1 base and 7 bases, in that order; junction bases with no gene match: 7. This CDR3 has 15 residues. Germline V gene data show CDR1 as LGHNA and CDR2 as YSLEER. The CDR3: CASSQGGLVRYTQYF. CDR3 bases: TGCGCCAGCAGCCAAGGGGGACTAGTCAGGTATACGCAGTATTTT.

As regards this clone: Other DNA sequences in this specimen translate into the identical CDR3. The V gene is TRBV18, the J gene TRBJ1-4, with D possibly TRBD1 on 5 matching bases. The length of the CDR3 is 15 residues. Germline CDR1 and CDR2: KGHSH and LQKENI. Trimming pared 3 bases from V and 0 bases from J, leaving 8 bases between. The chain's CDR3 is CASSPIRATNEKLFF. The CDR3 nucleotides are TGTGCCAGCTCACCGATCAGGGCAACTAATGAAAAACTGTTTTTT.

The genes are TRBV6-1 and TRBJ1-5; 9 bases match TRBD1. Per the germline V gene, CDR1 is MNHNS and CDR2 is SASEGT. The CDR3 is 13 residues long. Unmatched junction bases numbered 3, after V lost 5 bases and J lost 7 bases. CDR3 DNA sequence: TGTGCCAGCAGTTGGGACAGGGCGCAGCCCCAGCATTTT. This gives the protein CASSWDRAQPQHF.

V usage is TRBV18 and J usage is TRBJ2-3, with D tentatively TRBD1 or TRBD2 (6 bases each). Germline lookup yields CDR1 KGHSH and CDR2 LQKENI. This CDR3 has 14 amino acids. V was pared by 2 bases and J by 2 bases, with 8 bases between. As DNA, the CDR3 is TGTGCCAGCTCACCAACGGGGGCCACAGATACGCAGTATTTT. This codes for CASSPTGATDTQYF.

V and J are TRBV14 and TRBJ1-4, with 9 bases aligning to TRBD1. The trim removed 8 bases at V and 8 bases at J, leaving 12 bases unmatched. This CDR3 is built from 15 residues. Germline-derived CDR1 and CDR2 are SGHDN and FVKESK. This chain's CDR3 is CASPHWTGEEEKLFF. The CDR3 DNA is TGTGCCAGCCCACACTGGACAGGGGAAGAGGAAAAACTGTTTTTT. Using reference TRBV14 and TRBJ1-4 for the parts outside the CDR3, the full variable domain is EAGVTQFPSHSVIEKGQTVTLRCDPISGHDNLYWYRRVMGKEIKFLLHFVKESKQDESGMPNNRFLAERTGGTYSTLKVQPAELEDSGVYFCASPHWTGEEEKLFFGSGTQLSVL.

This clone was picked up a small number of times. The chain combines TRBV9 with TRBJ2-6; D is undetermined. The germline V gene encodes CDR1 SGDLS and CDR2 YYNGEE. The CDR3 consists of 17 residues. V gave up 2 bases and J gave up 0 bases, with 12 bases separating them. CDR3 residues: CASSVLPGASGANVLTF. The CDR3 nucleotides read TGTGCCAGCAGCGTCCTGCCTGGTGCCTCTGGGGCCAACGTCCTGACTTTC.

In this sample, this clone turned up a few times. The chain is built from TRBV10-1 and TRBJ1-4; D remains ambiguous. CDR1 WNHNN and CDR2 SYGVQD come from the germline V gene (reference sequence). CDR3 size: 15 residues. V shed 0 bases and J shed 1 base, with 6 bases lying between them. The CDR3 region has the DNA TGCGCCAGCAGTGAGTCTCCAGGAACTAATGAAAAACTGTTTTTT. This codes for CASSESPGTNEKLFF.

The chain couples TRBV5-4 to TRBJ2-4; TRBD2 aligns across 10 bases. V lost 4 bases, J lost 9 bases, and 10 bases stayed unmatched. CDR3 length equals 15 residues. CDR1 is SGHNT and CDR2 is YYREEE in the germline V gene (reference sequence). As DNA, the CDR3 is TGTGCCAGCAGCACAGAACTAGCGGGAAGGGGCATTCAGTACTTC. Its protein product is CASSTELAGRGIQYF.

The V and J genes are TRBV6-6 and TRBJ2-5; perhaps TRBD2 as D (5 bases). Germline-derived CDR1 and CDR2 are MNHNY and SVGAGI (reference sequence). This CDR3 contains 12 residues. V dropped 6 bases and J dropped 5 bases, with 10 bases sitting between them. The CDR3 nucleotides read TGTGCCAGCAGGGAGGAAGTTGAGACCCAGTACTTC. Translated: CASREEVETQYF.

The chain has TRBV9 and TRBJ2-2, with TRBD2 as a possible D gene (5 bases). The CDR3 is 14 residues long. Germline V lookup: CDR1 SGDLS, CDR2 YYNGEE. Trimming took 0 bases from V and 7 from J, leaving 10 bases between them. The CDR3 region has the DNA TGTGCCAGCAGCGTAGAGGACTGGAGCGGGGAGCTGTTTTTT. This sequence encodes CASSVEDWSGELFF.

This clone was seen a few times. The chain uses TRBV21-1 and TRBJ1-3. TRBV21-1 is a listed pseudogene. The length of the CDR3 is 15 residues. The CDR3 protein is CASTKGSRDGNTIYF. CDR3 coding DNA: TGTGCCAGCACCAAAGGGAGCCGAGATGGAAACACCATATATTTT.

This clone showed up just a few times. The rearrangement joins TRBV10-2 to TRBJ1-5; D is uncertain. The CDR3 spans 13 residues. Per the germline V gene, CDR1 is WSHSY and CDR2 is SAAADI. V shed 6 bases and J shed 0 bases, with 6 bases lying between them. In DNA form, the CDR3 reads TGCGCCAGCAGGGATTATAGCAATCAGCCCCAGCATTTT. Translation: CASRDYSNQPQHF.

The chain is built from TRBV7-8 and TRBJ2-4, with TRBD2 identical over 11 bases. Germline CDR1 is SGHVS and CDR2 is FQNEAQ. This CDR3 spans 19 amino acids. V gave up 4 bases and J gave up 6 bases; unmatched junction bases: 17. DNA for the CDR3: TGTGCCAGCAGCTCCGCCCGCGGTAGCGGGGGGGCCAGGTTAAACATTCAGTACTTC. Translated, it gives CASSSARGSGGARLNIQYF.

There are a few counts of this clone. The chain has TRBV30 and TRBJ1-4, with TRBD1 matching 7 bases. Germline assignment: CDR1 GTSNPN and CDR2 SVGIG (reference sequence). This CDR3 has 14 residues. Trimming removed 0 bases from V and 6 bases from J; junction bases left unmatched: 4. CDR3 in DNA: TGTGCCTGGAGTGTACAAGGGACAGATGAAAAACTGTTTTTT. Protein sequence: CAWSVQGTDEKLFF.